This TCR beta chain was retrieved from a study of identical twins. This clonotype was found a few times. Its cognate antigen is unknown. Carrying unique molecular identifiers, the cDNA also gained a universal primer site through template switching. One entry per CDR3 protein, called by TCRdb with MiXCR from the 5' RACE reads. Of 1.5 million to 2 million distinct CDR3 sequences in the sample, under 35% were seen once. Study-wide results and limits: Whereas memory repertoires showed no such difference, abundant cord blood beta clonotypes carried fewer insertions.

The source material was cord blood. The sequence was collected from a newborn girl in good health.

CDR3 in DNA: TGTGCCAGCATGCGTCACGGGGACGAGCAGTACTTC. Translation: CASMRHGDEQYF. The chain joins TRBV2 to TRBJ2-7; D might be TRBD2 (5 bases). Germline V gene lookup returns CDR1 SNHLY and CDR2 FYNNEI. V was shortened by 7 bases and J by 5 bases, with 12 bases between the two germline ends. This CDR3 is built from 12 residues.